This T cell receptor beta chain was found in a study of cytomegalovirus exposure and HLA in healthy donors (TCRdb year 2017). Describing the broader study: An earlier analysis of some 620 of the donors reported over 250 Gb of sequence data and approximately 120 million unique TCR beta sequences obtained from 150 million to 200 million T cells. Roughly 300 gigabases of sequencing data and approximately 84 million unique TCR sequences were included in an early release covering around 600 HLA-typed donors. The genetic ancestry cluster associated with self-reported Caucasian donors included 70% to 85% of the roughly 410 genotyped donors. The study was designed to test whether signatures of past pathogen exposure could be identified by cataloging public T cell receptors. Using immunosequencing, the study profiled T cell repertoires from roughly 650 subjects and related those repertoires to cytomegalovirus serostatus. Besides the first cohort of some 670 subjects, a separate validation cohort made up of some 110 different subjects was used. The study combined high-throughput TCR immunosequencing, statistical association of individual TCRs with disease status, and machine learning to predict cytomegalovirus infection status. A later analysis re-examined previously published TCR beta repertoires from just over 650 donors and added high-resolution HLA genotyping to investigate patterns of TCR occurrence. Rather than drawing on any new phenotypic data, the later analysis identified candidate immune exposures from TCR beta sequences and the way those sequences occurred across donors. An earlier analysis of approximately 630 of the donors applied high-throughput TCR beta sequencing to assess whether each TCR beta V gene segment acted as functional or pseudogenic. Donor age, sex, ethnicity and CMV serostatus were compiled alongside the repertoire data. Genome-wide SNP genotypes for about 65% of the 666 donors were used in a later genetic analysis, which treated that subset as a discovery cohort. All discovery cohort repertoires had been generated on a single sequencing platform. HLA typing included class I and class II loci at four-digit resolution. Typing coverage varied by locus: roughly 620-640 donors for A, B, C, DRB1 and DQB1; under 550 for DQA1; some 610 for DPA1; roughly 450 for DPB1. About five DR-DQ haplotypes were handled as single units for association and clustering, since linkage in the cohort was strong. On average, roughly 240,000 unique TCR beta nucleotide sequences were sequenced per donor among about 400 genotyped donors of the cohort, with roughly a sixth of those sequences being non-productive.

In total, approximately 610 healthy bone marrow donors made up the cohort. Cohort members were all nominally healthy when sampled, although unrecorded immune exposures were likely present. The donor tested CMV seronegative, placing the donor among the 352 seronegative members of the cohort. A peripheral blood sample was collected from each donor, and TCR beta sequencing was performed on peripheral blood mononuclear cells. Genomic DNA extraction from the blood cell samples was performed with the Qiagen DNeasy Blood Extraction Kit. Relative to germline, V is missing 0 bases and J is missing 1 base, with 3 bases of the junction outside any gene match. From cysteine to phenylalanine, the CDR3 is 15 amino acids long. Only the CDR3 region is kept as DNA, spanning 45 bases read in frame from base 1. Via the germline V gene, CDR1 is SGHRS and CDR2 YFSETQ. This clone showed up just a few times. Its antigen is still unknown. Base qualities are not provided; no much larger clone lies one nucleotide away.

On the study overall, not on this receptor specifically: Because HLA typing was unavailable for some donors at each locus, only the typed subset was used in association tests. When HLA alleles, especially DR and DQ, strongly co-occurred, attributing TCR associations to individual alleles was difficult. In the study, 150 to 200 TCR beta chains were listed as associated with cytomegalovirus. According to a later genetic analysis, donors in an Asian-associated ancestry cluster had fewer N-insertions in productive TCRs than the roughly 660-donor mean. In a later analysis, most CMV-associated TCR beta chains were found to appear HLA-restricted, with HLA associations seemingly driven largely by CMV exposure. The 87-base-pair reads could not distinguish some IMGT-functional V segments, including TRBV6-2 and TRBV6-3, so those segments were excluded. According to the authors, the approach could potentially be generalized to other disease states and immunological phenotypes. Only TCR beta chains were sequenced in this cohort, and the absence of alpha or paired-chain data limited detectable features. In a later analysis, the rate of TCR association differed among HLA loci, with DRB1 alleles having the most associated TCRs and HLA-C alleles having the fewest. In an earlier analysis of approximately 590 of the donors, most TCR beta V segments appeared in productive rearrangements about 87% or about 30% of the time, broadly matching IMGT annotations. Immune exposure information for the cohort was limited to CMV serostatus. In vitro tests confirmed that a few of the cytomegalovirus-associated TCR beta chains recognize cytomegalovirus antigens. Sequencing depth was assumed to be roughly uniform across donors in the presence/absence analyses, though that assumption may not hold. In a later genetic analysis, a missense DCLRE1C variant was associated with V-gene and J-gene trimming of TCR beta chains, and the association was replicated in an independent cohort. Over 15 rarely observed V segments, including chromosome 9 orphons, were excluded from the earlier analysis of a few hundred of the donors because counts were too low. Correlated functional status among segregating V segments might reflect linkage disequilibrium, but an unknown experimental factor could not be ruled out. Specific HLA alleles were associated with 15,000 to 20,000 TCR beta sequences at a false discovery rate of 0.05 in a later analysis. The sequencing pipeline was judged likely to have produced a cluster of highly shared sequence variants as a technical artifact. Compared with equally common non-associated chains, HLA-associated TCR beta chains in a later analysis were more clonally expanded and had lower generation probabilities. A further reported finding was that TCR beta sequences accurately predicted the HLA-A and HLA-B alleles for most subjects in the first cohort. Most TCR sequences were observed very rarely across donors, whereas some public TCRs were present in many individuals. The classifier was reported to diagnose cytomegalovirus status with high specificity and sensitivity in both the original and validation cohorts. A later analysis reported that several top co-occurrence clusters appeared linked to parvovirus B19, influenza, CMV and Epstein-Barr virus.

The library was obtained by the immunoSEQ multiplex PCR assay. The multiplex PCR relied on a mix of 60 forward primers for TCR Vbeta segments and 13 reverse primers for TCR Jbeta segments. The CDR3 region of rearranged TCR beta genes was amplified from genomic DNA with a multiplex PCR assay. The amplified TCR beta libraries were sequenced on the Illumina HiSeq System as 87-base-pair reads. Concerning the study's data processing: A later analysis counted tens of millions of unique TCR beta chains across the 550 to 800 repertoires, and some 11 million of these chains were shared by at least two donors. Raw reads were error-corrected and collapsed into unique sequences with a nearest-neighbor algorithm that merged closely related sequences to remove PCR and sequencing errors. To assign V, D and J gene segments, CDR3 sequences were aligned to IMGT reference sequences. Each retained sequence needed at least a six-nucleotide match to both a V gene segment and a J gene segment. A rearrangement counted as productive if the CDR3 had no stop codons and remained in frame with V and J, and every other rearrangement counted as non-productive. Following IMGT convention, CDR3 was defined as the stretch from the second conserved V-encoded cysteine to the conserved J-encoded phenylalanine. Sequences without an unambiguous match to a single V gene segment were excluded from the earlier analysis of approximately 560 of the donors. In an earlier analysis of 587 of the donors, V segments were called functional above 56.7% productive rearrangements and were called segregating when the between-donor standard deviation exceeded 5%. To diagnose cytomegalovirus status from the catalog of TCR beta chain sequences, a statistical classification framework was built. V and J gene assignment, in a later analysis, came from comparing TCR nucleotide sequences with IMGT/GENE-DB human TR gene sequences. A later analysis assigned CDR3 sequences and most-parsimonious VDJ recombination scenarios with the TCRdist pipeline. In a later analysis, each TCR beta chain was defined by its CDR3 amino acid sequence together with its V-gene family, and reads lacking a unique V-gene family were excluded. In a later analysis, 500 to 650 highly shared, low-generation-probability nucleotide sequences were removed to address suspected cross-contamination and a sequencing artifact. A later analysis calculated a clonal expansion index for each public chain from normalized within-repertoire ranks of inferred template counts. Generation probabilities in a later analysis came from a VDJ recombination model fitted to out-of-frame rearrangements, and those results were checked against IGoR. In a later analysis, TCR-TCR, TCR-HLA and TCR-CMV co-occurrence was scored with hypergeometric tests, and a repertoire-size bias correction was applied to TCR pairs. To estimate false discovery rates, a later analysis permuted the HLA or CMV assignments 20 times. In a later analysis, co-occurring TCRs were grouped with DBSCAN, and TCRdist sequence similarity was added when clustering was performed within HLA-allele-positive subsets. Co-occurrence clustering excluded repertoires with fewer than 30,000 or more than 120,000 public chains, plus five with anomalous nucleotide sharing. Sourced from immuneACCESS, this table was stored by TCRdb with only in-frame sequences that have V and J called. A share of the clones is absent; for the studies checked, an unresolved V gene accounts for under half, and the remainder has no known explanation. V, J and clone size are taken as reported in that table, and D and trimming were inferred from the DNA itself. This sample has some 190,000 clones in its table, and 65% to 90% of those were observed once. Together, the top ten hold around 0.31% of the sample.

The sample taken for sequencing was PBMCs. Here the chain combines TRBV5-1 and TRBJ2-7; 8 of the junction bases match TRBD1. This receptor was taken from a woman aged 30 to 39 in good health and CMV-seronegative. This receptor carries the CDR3 CASSLEDRVSYEQYF. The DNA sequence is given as TGCGCCAGCAGCTTGGAGGACAGGGTGTCCTACGAGCAGTACTTC.